The T cell receptor beta chain under discussion was sequenced for a study of identical twins. Study-level results: Because invariant MAIT and iNKT cells could be present, zero-insertion analyses could be partly confounded. Insertions were reduced in abundant cord blood beta clonotypes but not in memory repertoires.

In germline, CDR1 is MNHEY, CDR2 SVGAGI. The CDR3 sequence is 16 residues long. V was clipped by 5 bases and J by 0 bases; unmatched bases: 5. TCRdb reprocessed the 5' RACE reads with MiXCR, giving one entry per CDR3 protein. The table includes 300,000 to 400,000 distinct CDR3 sequences, about 9% detected once. This clonotype has more than one count but fewer than ten. Antigen: not known. The V gene is TRBV6-5, the J gene TRBJ2-1, with 9 bases identical to TRBD1. Sequencing used naive T cells sorted from blood. The origin of this receptor is a woman between 45 and 65 years old in good health. The CDR3 reads CASSGDRVSSYNEQFF. CDR3 sequence (DNA): TGTGCCAGCAGTGGGGACAGGGTAAGCTCCTACAATGAGCAGTTCTTC.